This T cell receptor (beta chain) emerged from a study of OX40 agonist ivuxolimab in advanced cancers. This clone was seen only once. Profiled with immunoSEQ multiplex PCR; TCRdb holds only in-frame clones, not every one. This table has fewer than 85,000 clones, around 80% appearing once. The TCR originated in an adult with an advanced solid tumor such as melanoma, head and neck, liver or kidney cancer. Sequences were derived from CD4+ or CD8+ T cells sorted from blood, sampled in a trial of the OX40 agonist ivuxolimab.

CDR3 protein: CASSVDWNVAGGNNEQFF. The DNA of the CDR3 is TGTGCCAGCAGCGTAGACTGGAATGTAGCGGGAGGCAACAATGAGCAGTTCTTC. The chain joins TRBV9 to TRBJ2-1, with 10 bases matching TRBD2. The V segment lost 0 bases and the J segment 5 bases; nucleotides outside the gene matches: 11. Germline V gene data show CDR1 as SGDLS and CDR2 as YYNGEE. This CDR3 region has 18 residues.